The clone carrying this T cell receptor (beta chain) was found once. Its antigen is not identified. The source of the sample is a study of cytomegalovirus exposure and HLA in healthy donors. Study at large: In a previous analysis, approximately 110 million unique TCR beta sequences were found from 170 million or so T cells. Study-wide results and limits: A later analysis by the authors found several of the most significant clusters apparently linked to common viral pathogens.

Primers: 60 Vbeta forward and 13 Jbeta reverse. Sequencing used immunoSEQ multiplex PCR; TCRdb keeps in-frame clones, though not all of them. Counted here are about 180,000 clones, about 80% occurring once; the ten biggest clones make up around 3.4%. Trimming took off 6 bases at V and 0 bases at J, with 21 bases between the two ends. The CDR3 has 18 residues. The germline V gene has CDR1 MNHEY and CDR2 SMNVEV (reference sequence). Sequencing was performed on PBMCs. This TCR came from an older woman in good health and CMV-seropositive. V and J are TRBV27 and TRBJ1-5; the D gene is possibly TRBD1 (5 bases). CDR3 DNA sequence: TGTGCCAGCAGATCAAGGGCGCAGGGAGGGTATAGCAATCAGCCCCAGCATTTT. Residues: CASRSRAQGGYSNQPQHF.